Each of the 8 T cell receptor beta chains below was sequenced from the same sample in a study of control samples from healthy donors and cancer patients. The repertoire was sequenced with immunoSEQ multiplex PCR; TCRdb's copy has only in-frame clones and lacks some. The table has about 130,000 clones, roughly 92% seen once. Sequencing was done on a sample of PBMCs. The source of these receptors is an elderly man with head and neck cancer.

The rearrangement links TRBV7-8 to TRBJ1-5; D perhaps matches TRBD1 (6 bases). CDR1 is SGHVS, CDR2 FQNEAQ, per germline. The CDR3 is made up of 14 amino acids. Trimming removed 5 bases from V and 4 bases from J, with 12 bases in between. CDR3 residues: CASSPEGGNQPQHF. CDR3 bases: TGTGCCAGCAGCCCAGAGGGGGGTAATCAGCCCCAGCATTTT.

The chain couples TRBV4-1 to TRBJ2-5; either TRBD1 or TRBD2 may supply D (5 bases each). Looked up from germline, CDR1 is MGHRA and CDR2 is YSYEKL. There are 15 residues in the CDR3. Trimming took 4 bases from V and 8 from J, leaving 20 bases between them. Here the CDR3 DNA reads TGCGCCAGCAGCCTCGGGACGCCGCCGGGTGGAACCCAGTACTTC. Amino acid sequence: CASSLGTPPGGTQYF.

On this clone itself: A junction end diverges from the germline sequence, so it may reflect a read error. This sequence joins TRBV5-1 and TRBJ2-1; 9 positions agree with TRBD2. Looked up from germline, CDR1 is SGHRS and CDR2 is YFSETQ. This CDR3 spans 14 amino acids. CDR3 sequence: CASGLGGGANEQFF. The CDR3 bases are TGCGCCAGCGGCTTGGGCGGGGGGGCCAATGAGCAGTTCTTC.

The rearrangement joins TRBV24-1 to TRBJ2-5; 12 bases are shared with TRBD2. This CDR3 region has 18 residues. Trimming removed 12 bases from V and 5 bases from J; junction bases left unmatched: 21. From germline, CDR1 is KGHDR and CDR2 SFDVKD. CDR3 in DNA: TGTGCCCCCCGTGATTCGGCTAGCGGGGGGGTACTGGGGGAGACCCAGTACTTC. Translation gives CAPRDSASGGVLGETQYF.

This chain uses TRBV6-6 with TRBJ2-1; 9 positions agree with TRBD1. The CDR3 contains 13 residues. Germline V gives CDR1 MNHNY, CDR2 SVGAGI (reference sequence). Germline trimming cut 7 bases from V and 6 bases from J; bases unmatched to any gene: 4. The CDR3 is CASTPTGGNEQFF. As DNA, the CDR3 is TGTGCCAGCACCCCGACAGGGGGCAATGAGCAGTTCTTC.

The gene calls are TRBV3-1 (or the pseudogene TRBV3-2) and TRBJ2-5; 7 nucleotides align to TRBD2. V gave up 0 bases and J gave up 4 bases; unmatched junction bases: 8. This CDR3 has 16 amino acids. The germline V gene encodes CDR1 LGHDT and CDR2 YNNKEL (reference sequence). For the CDR3, the DNA is TGTGCCAGCAGCCAAGACTCAGCGGGACGAGTAGAGACCCAGTACTTC. Protein product: CASSQDSAGRVETQYF.

This chain joins TRBV4-3 and TRBJ1-4, with a weak D call TRBD1 (5 bases). Trimming took 1 base from V and 12 from J, leaving 18 bases between them. The CDR3 extends over 15 amino acids. Germline loops: CDR1 LGHNA, CDR2 YSLEER. This CDR3 reads CASSQGVRAPHQLFF. CDR3 DNA: TGCGCCAGCAGCCAAGGAGTCAGGGCGCCCCACCAACTGTTTTTT.

The chain has TRBV30 and TRBJ1-2; D is unclear. The CDR3 totals 14 residues. In germline, CDR1 is GTSNPN, CDR2 SVGIG (reference sequence). Trimming stripped 7 bases from V and 8 bases from J, with 23 bases between. CDR3 DNA sequence: TGTGCCTACCTGGTCCTTACGCCTAGGAGCGGCTACACCTTC. Protein product: CAYLVLTPRSGYTF.